These 32 T cell receptor beta chains were sequenced from one sample in a study of blood T cell repertoires in COVID-19. Profiled with immunoSEQ multiplex PCR; TCRdb holds only in-frame clones, not every one. The sample records fewer than 350,000 clones, about 89% being singletons. Sequences were obtained from PBMCs or T cells enriched from blood (not recorded which). The receptors derive from a man aged 60 to 75 who had recovered from COVID-19.

The rearrangement joins TRBV2 to TRBJ2-4, with TRBD1 identical over 10 bases. Trimming at V came to 5 bases and at J to 10 bases, leaving 8 bases not matched to a gene. In germline, CDR1 is SNHLY, CDR2 FYNNEI. The CDR3 runs to 14 residues. The CDR3: CASSPGTGEGIQYF. The CDR3, as DNA: TGTGCCAGCAGTCCCGGGACAGGGGAGGGAATTCAGTACTTC.

This sequence joins TRBV28 and TRBJ1-5, with unresolved D. The CDR3 is 17 amino acids. The ends were cut back, 6 bases at V and 0 bases at J, with 18 bases in the middle. Germline V gives CDR1 MDHEN, CDR2 SYDVKM. As DNA, the CDR3 is TGTGCCAGCAGCTCTCTCCAGGCGGGTTATAGCAATCAGCCCCAGCATTTT. It is translated as CASSSLQAGYSNQPQHF.

This clone was recorded only once. The V call is TRBV7-2, the J call TRBJ1-2; 8 nucleotides line up with TRBD1. The V gene end was trimmed by 5 bases and the J gene end by 4 bases; junction bases not matched to a gene: 9. This CDR3 has 15 amino acids. The V gene's germline CDR1 is SGHTA and CDR2 FQGNSA. This CDR3 is CASSAPGQAIYGYTF. The CDR3 coding sequence is TGTGCCAGCAGCGCGCCGGGACAGGCAATCTATGGCTACACCTTC.

V is TRBV23-1 and J is TRBJ1-6; no definite D call. TRBV23-1 qualifies as an ORF whose function is uncertain. This CDR3 spans 21 amino acids. Trimming pared 0 bases from V and 0 bases from J, leaving 21 bases between. The CDR3 DNA reads as TGCGCCAGCAGTCAATCTCGTTCCCTTGTCTCTCCGAGCTCCTATAATTCACCCCTCCACTTT. It translates to CASSQSRSLVSPSSYNSPLHF.

The chain has TRBV13 and TRBJ2-7, with a weak D call TRBD2 (5 bases). There are 15 residues in the CDR3. V gave up 1 base and J gave up 1 base, with 11 bases separating them. The germline gives CDR1 PRHDT, CDR2 FYEKMQ (reference sequence). CDR3 bases: TGTGCCAGCAGCTTAGTGGGTGGGAGTTCCTACGAGCAGTACTTC. It codes for CASSLVGGSSYEQYF.

The chain uses TRBV5-1 and TRBJ2-1, with TRBD2 matching over 7 bases. J gave up 6 bases and V 0 bases, and 9 bases lay outside the gene matches. This CDR3 spans 16 amino acids. Germline V gene data show CDR1 as SGHRS and CDR2 as YFSETQ. The CDR3 coding sequence is TGCGCCAGCAGCTTGGATCCTAGCGGCCTAAGCAATGAGCAGTTCTTC. It yields the protein CASSLDPSGLSNEQFF.

The chain uses TRBV7-8 and TRBJ2-7; 11 nucleotides agree with TRBD2. The CDR3 runs to 16 residues. The V gene end was trimmed by 5 bases and the J gene end by 5 bases; junction bases not matched to a gene: 11. CDR1 SGHVS and CDR2 FQNEAQ come from the germline V gene. CDR3 sequence reads: CASSLISGLAVHEQYF. The CDR3 DNA is TGTGCCAGCAGCCTGATTTCGGGACTAGCGGTCCACGAGCAGTACTTC.

This chain joins TRBV29-1 and TRBJ1-2, with D maybe TRBD1 (5 bases). Trimming shortened V by 5 bases and J by 5 bases, and 12 bases separated the two germline ends. The CDR3 contains 12 residues. Germline CDR1 is SQVTM and CDR2 is ANQGSEA. CDR3 loop: CSVRQGSYGYTF. CDR3 in DNA: TGCAGCGTTCGGCAGGGATCATATGGCTACACCTTC.

The chain couples TRBV11-2 to TRBJ2-5, with D unresolved. This CDR3 has 13 residues. V lost 0 bases and J lost 7, with 9 bases in between. Germline V CDR1 and CDR2: SGHAT, FQNNGV. The CDR3 sequence: CASSLDVLRTQYF. The CDR3 DNA reads as TGTGCCAGCAGCTTAGACGTCCTCCGGACCCAGTACTTC.

V usage is TRBV11-3 and J usage is TRBJ2-2; 11 nucleotides align to TRBD2. This CDR3 comprises 18 residues. The V gene's germline CDR1 is SGHNT and CDR2 YENEEA. V trimming: 0 bases; J trimming: 6 bases; junction bases outside the gene matches: 9. The chain's CDR3 is CASSLDLGGLAGSGELFF. CDR3 bases: TGTGCCAGCAGCTTAGATCTAGGAGGACTAGCGGGTTCCGGGGAGCTGTTTTTT.

This chain links TRBV20-1 with TRBJ2-3, with 7 nucleotides matching TRBD2. The CDR3 extends over 16 amino acids. Germline V gene sequence: CDR1 DFQATT, CDR2 SNEGSKA (reference sequence). Trimming removed 3 bases from V and 3 bases from J; junction bases left unmatched: 12. CDR3: CSASSVAGVGTDTQYF. The DNA of the CDR3 is TGCAGTGCTAGTTCCGTCGCGGGAGTCGGGACAGATACGCAGTATTTT.

This clone has a single count. CDR3 sequence: CASSSAASLQETQYF. The DNA for the CDR3 is TGTGCCAGCAGTTCCGCGGCGAGCTTGCAAGAGACCCAGTACTTC. The chain links TRBV6-6 to TRBJ2-5; D unresolved. Trimming cost V 4 bases and J 2 bases, with 14 bases left between them. CDR3 length equals 15 residues. Germline V gene sequence: CDR1 MNHNY, CDR2 SVGAGI (reference sequence).

J is TRBJ2-5 and V is TRBV19; D possibly corresponds to TRBD1 (6 bases). V was pared by 4 bases and J by 3 bases, with 15 bases between. This CDR3 comprises 15 residues. Germline V lookup: CDR1 LNHDA, CDR2 SQIVND (reference sequence). The DNA for the CDR3 is TGTGCCAGTAGTACGGGCAGGGGTCCCAAAGAGACCCAGTACTTC. Protein: CASSTGRGPKETQYF. The whole variable domain, remainder taken from reference TRBV19 and TRBJ2-5, is DGGITQSPKYLFRKEGQNVTLSCEQNLNHDAMYWYRQDPGQGLRLIYYSQIVNDFQKGDIAEGYSVSREKKESFPLTVTSAQKNPTAFYLCASSTGRGPKETQYFGPGTRLLVL.

The chain employs TRBV7-8 and TRBJ2-6, with TRBD1 matching 10 bases. The CDR3 has 17 amino acids. The V gene's germline CDR1 is SGHVS and CDR2 FQNEAQ. With V trimmed by 6 bases and J by 0 bases, 5 bases remained unmatched. This CDR3 reads CASSSGTGASGANVLTF. DNA of the CDR3: TGTGCCAGCAGTTCCGGGACAGGGGCCTCTGGGGCCAACGTCCTGACTTTC.

This sequence joins TRBV5-1 and TRBJ2-1; D call uncertain. This CDR3 has 17 amino acids. V gave up 0 bases and J gave up 0 bases, with 13 bases separating them. Germline V gene data show CDR1 as SGHRS and CDR2 as YFSETQ. The CDR3: CASSLGFVTSSYNEQFF. For the CDR3, the DNA is TGCGCCAGCAGCTTGGGGTTTGTCACGAGCTCCTACAATGAGCAGTTCTTC.

This chain links TRBV9 with TRBJ2-7; tentatively, D is TRBD2 (6 bases). The V and J ends lost 3 bases and 7 bases respectively, with 17 bases between them. Germline V gene lookup returns CDR1 SGDLS and CDR2 YYNGEE. CDR3 length: 14 amino acids. CDR3 DNA sequence: TGTGCCAGCAGCGCGGGGGTCTGGGCTTGGGAGCAGTACTTC. Translating it yields CASSAGVWAWEQYF. Together with reference TRBV9 and TRBJ2-7, the CDR3 gives the full variable domain: DSGVTQTPKHLITATGQRVTLRCSPRSGDLSVYWYQQSLDQGLQFLIQYYNGEERAKGNILERFSAQQFPDLHSELNLSSLELGDSALYFCASSAGVWAWEQYFGPGTRLTVT.

J is TRBJ2-3 and V is TRBV5-1, with D perhaps TRBD2 (5 bases). The CDR3 is made up of 14 amino acids. CDR1 is SGHRS, CDR2 YFSETQ, per germline. V was trimmed by 2 bases and J by 1 base, leaving 8 bases between them. The CDR3 sequence: CASSFGLRTDTQYF. In DNA, the CDR3 is TGCGCCAGCAGCTTCGGACTCCGCACAGATACGCAGTATTTT. Complete variable domain (other parts from reference TRBV5-1 and TRBJ2-3): KAGVTQTPRYLIKTRGQQVTLSCSPISGHRSVSWYQQTPGQGLQFLFEYFSETQRNKGNFPGRFSGRQFSNSRSEMNVSTLELGDSALYLCASSFGLRTDTQYFGPGTRLTVL.

In this sample, this clone turned up once. The chain combines TRBV5-1 with TRBJ2-1; tentative D call: TRBD1 (6 bases). Between the trimmed V and J ends, which lost 6 bases and 3 bases, there was a span of 25 bases. Per germline, CDR1 SGHRS and CDR2 YFSETQ. The CDR3 covers 18 residues. The CDR3 here is CASTRTGTTPGFYNEQFF. CDR3 DNA: TGCGCCAGCACCCGTACCGGGACAACTCCGGGTTTCTACAATGAGCAGTTCTTC.

The rearrangement uses TRBV19 and TRBJ1-5, with D perhaps TRBD1 (6 bases). The CDR3 spans 16 residues. The V gene lost 4 bases and the J gene lost 9 bases, with 22 bases spanning the gap. The V gene's germline CDR1 is LNHDA and CDR2 SQIVND (reference sequence). In DNA form, the CDR3 reads TGTGCCAGTAGTACGTCTCGTGCGGGGGCGGTTTCGCCCCAGCATTTT. Translation: CASSTSRAGAVSPQHF.

This chain links TRBV7-6 with TRBJ2-7; 9 positions agree with TRBD2. V lost 5 bases, J lost 3 bases, and 14 bases stayed unmatched. Germline V gives CDR1 SGHVS, CDR2 FNYEAQ. The CDR3 sequence is 17 residues long. CDR3 nucleotide sequence: TGTGCCAGCAGCGCCGCCGGGGGAGCGGGAGGCCTCTACGAGCAGTACTTC. Amino acid sequence: CASSAAGGAGGLYEQYF. Combining the CDR3 with reference TRBV7-6 and TRBJ2-7 gives the whole variable domain GAGVSQSPRYKVTKRGQDVALRCDPISGHVSLYWYRQALGQGPEFLTYFNYEAQQDKSGLPNDRFSAERPEGSISTLTIQRTEQRDSAMYRCASSAAGGAGGLYEQYFGPGTRLTVT.

The chain couples TRBV15 to TRBJ2-1; maybe TRBD2 (7 bases). Per the germline V gene, CDR1 is LNHNV and CDR2 is YYDKDF (reference sequence). V gave up 7 bases and J gave up 9 bases, with 25 bases separating them. CDR3 length equals 16 residues. CDR3 coding DNA: TGTGCCACCATGCGAGGGGGGGTAAGGACACTTAGTGAGCAGTTCTTC. Translating it yields CATMRGGVRTLSEQFF. The full variable domain, with the rest looked up from reference TRBV15 and TRBJ2-1, is DAMVIQNPRYQVTQFGKPVTLSCSQTLNHNVMYWYQQKSSQAPKLLFHYYDKDFNNEADTPDNFQSRRPNTSFCFLDIRSPGLGDTAMYLCATMRGGVRTLSEQFFGPGTRLTVL.

The gene calls are TRBV30 and TRBJ2-5; possible D gene TRBD2, 5 bases. Germline values: CDR1 GTSNPN, CDR2 SVGIG (reference sequence). The germline V and J ends were trimmed by 0 bases and 1 base, with 9 bases remaining between them. The CDR3 is made up of 14 amino acids. The DNA of the CDR3 is TGTGCCTGGAGTGTATCTAGCTTCCAAGAGACCCAGTACTTC. Amino acid sequence: CAWSVSSFQETQYF.

This chain joins TRBV18 and TRBJ2-7, with 12 bases matching TRBD2. Germline V gene sequence: CDR1 KGHSH, CDR2 LQKENI. The junction had 5 bases not matched to a gene; V was cut back by 3 bases and J by 2 bases. This CDR3 spans 16 amino acids. In DNA form, the CDR3 reads TGTGCCAGCTCACCCGGGGCTAGCGGGAGGGCCTACGAGCAGTACTTC. Protein sequence: CASSPGASGRAYEQYF.

V usage is TRBV9 and J usage is TRBJ1-6; D is undetermined. This CDR3 has 13 residues. V was pared by 7 bases and J by 8 bases, with 13 bases between. Per germline, CDR1 SGDLS and CDR2 YYNGEE. CDR3 in DNA: TGTGCCAGCGGCCCCTTCCGGGATTCACCCCTCCACTTT. It codes for CASGPFRDSPLHF.

The chain has TRBV19 and TRBJ2-1, with D possibly being TRBD1 (5 bases). The germline CDR1 and CDR2 sequences are LNHDA and SQIVND (reference sequence). This CDR3 is 15 amino acids long. Trimming took off 7 bases at V and 0 bases at J, with 13 bases between the two ends. Written as DNA, the CDR3 is TGTGCCAGTAAAGGCGCAGGGCTCTCCTACAATGAGCAGTTCTTC. Amino acid sequence: CASKGAGLSYNEQFF.

J is TRBJ2-7 and V is TRBV28; D is possibly TRBD1 (7 bases). CDR3 length equals 16 residues. The V and J ends lost 11 bases and 0 bases respectively, with 23 bases between them. Germline V gene data show CDR1 as MDHEN and CDR2 as SYDVKM. CDR3 protein: CACRSRGRGISYEQYF. The CDR3 bases are TGTGCCTGCCGCTCTAGGGGGCGGGGTATCTCCTACGAGCAGTACTTC.

The chain employs TRBV2 and TRBJ1-5; D is possibly TRBD1 (5 bases). The CDR3 spans 15 residues. V was shortened by 3 bases and J by 7 bases, with 16 bases between the two germline ends. Per germline, CDR1 SNHLY and CDR2 FYNNEI. CDR3 sequence: CASSESAGGLQPQHF. The CDR3 DNA reads TGTGCCAGCAGTGAGTCGGCGGGGGGTTTGCAGCCCCAGCATTTT.

V gene TRBV5-1 combines with J gene TRBJ1-1; a possible D gene is TRBD1 (5 bases). Looked up from germline, CDR1 is SGHRS and CDR2 is YFSETQ. This CDR3 is built from 13 residues. V was pared by 4 bases and J by 3 bases, with 10 bases between. The CDR3 reads CASSGRTYTEAFF. For the CDR3, the DNA is TGCGCCAGCAGCGGTAGGACATACACTGAAGCTTTCTTT.

This rearrangement joins TRBV6-4 to TRBJ2-6, with 9 bases aligning to TRBD1. With 8 bases clipped from V and 1 base from J, the junction kept 6 bases outside the gene matches. The CDR3 extends over 16 amino acids. Germline assignment: CDR1 MRHNA and CDR2 SNTAGT. The CDR3 loop reads CASSRDRASGANVLTF. DNA for the CDR3: TGTGCCAGCTCCCGGGACAGGGCTTCTGGGGCCAACGTCCTGACTTTC.

The chain has TRBV28 and TRBJ1-6; maybe TRBD1 (5 bases). Germline CDR1 is MDHEN and CDR2 is SYDVKM. Trimming shortened V by 2 bases and J by 0 bases, and 17 bases separated the two germline ends. This CDR3 is 19 amino acids long. The chain's CDR3 is CASSLRVGATSSYNSPLHF. The CDR3 nucleotides read TGTGCCAGCAGTTTAAGGGTAGGGGCCACGAGCTCCTATAATTCACCCCTCCACTTT.

This clone was seen just once. The chain links TRBV12-3 or TRBV12-4 to TRBJ2-2; the D gene is possibly TRBD2 (6 bases). The CDR3 is 13 residues long. V gave up 10 bases and J gave up 7 bases, with 16 bases separating them. The CDR3 sequence is CATRGGEVGELFF. In DNA form, the CDR3 reads TGTGCCACGCGAGGAGGGGAAGTCGGGGAGCTGTTTTTT.

This clone appeared once. The chain employs TRBV28 and TRBJ1-4; a possible D gene is TRBD1 (5 bases). Germline lookup yields CDR1 MDHEN and CDR2 SYDVKM. This CDR3 region has 15 residues. V was cut by 5 bases and J by 8 bases, with 18 bases left in between. The CDR3 region has the DNA TGTGCCAGCAGTCCGCCCGGGGGGTTAAAGGAAAAACTGTTTTTT. Its translation: CASSPPGGLKEKLFF.